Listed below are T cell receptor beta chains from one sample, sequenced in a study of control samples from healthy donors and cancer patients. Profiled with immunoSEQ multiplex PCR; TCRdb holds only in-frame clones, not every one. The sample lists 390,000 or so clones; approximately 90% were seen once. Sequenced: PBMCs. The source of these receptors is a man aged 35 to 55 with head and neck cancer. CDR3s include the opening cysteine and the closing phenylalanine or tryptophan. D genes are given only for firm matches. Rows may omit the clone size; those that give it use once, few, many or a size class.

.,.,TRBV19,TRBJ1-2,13,TGTGCCAGTAGTATGTTGCGGAGGGATGGCTACACCTTC,CASSMLRRDGYTF
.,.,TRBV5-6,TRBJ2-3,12,TGTGCCAGCGGGGGCAACACAGATACGCAGTATTTT,CASGGNTDTQYF
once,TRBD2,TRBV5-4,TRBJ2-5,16,TGTGCCAGCAGCACCCGACTAGCGGGGGGGAAGGAGACCCAGTACTTC,CASSTRLAGGKETQYF
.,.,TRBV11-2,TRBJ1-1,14,TGTGCCAGCAGCTTAGACGGGTCGGTCGCTGAAGCTTTCTTT,CASSLDGSVAEAFF
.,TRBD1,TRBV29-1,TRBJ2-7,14,TGCAGCGTTGAAGATCGCCAGGGGGCAGACGAGCAGTACTTC,CSVEDRQGADEQYF
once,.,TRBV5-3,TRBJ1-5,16,TGTGCCAGCGCTAGCCCGGTTAGGGGGAGCAATCAGCCCCAGCATTTT,CASASPVRGSNQPQHF
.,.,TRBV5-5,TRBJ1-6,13,TGTGCCAGCAGCTTGGGAATGGGATCACCCCTCCACTTT,CASSLGMGSPLHF
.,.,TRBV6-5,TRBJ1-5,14,TGTGCCAGCAGACAGGGATCCCTCAATCAGCCCCAGCATTTT,CASRQGSLNQPQHF
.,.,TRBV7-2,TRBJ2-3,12,TGTGCCAGCAGCTCCCAAAGGAATACGCAGTATTTT,CASSSQRNTQYF
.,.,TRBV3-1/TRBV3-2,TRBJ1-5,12,TGTGCCAGCAGCCAGGTCAATCAGCCCCAGCATTTT,CASSQVNQPQHF
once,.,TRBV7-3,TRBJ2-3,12,TGTGCCAGCAGCCCTGTCGGAGATACGCAGTATTTT,CASSPVGDTQYF
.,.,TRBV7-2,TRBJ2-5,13,TGTGCCAGCAGCTTAGAGTTCCGCGGGACCCAGTACTTC,CASSLEFRGTQYF
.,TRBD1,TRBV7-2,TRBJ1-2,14,TGTGCCAGCACCGTAGACAGGGGGCCGGGTGGCTACACCTTC,CASTVDRGPGGYTF
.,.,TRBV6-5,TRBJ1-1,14,TGTGCCAGCACTCAGGGGAACCTGAACACTGAAGCTTTCTTT,CASTQGNLNTEAFF
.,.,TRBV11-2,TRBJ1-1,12,TGTGCCAGCACCCAGCAAATCGCTGAAGCTTTCTTT,CASTQQIAEAFF
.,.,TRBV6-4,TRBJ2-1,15,TGTGCCAGCAGTGTCGAACGGGAGAACGGCCATGAGCAGTTCTTC,CASSVERENGHEQFF
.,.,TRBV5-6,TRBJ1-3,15,TGTGCCAGCAGCTTCGGTCAGGGAGCTGGAAACACCATATATTTT,CASSFGQGAGNTIYF
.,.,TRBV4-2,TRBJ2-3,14,TGTGCCAGCAGCCAAGTTGGTATCACAGATACGCAGTATTTT,CASSQVGITDTQYF
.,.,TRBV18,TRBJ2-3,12,TGTGCCAGCTCACGTTCCCTTGATACGCAGTATTTT,CASSRSLDTQYF
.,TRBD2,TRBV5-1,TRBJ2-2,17,TGCGCCAGCAGCCCGGGACTAGCGGGAGTGGTCACCGGGGAGCTGTTTTTT,CASSPGLAGVVTGELFF
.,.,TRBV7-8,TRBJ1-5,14,TGTGCCAGCAGCTTAGAGAGCGGAAATCAGCCCCAGCATTTT,CASSLESGNQPQHF
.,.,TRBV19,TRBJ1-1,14,TGTGCCAGTAGTATTAGGGACCAGGGAACTGAAGCTTTCTTT,CASSIRDQGTEAFF
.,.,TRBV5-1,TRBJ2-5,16,TGCGCCAGCAGCTTGGATGCCCGGACCCGACCCGAGACCCAGTACTTC,CASSLDARTRPETQYF
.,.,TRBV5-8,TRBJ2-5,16,TGTGCCAGCAGCTATGGAGCCGGGACGGTCCAAGAGACCCAGTACTTC,CASSYGAGTVQETQYF
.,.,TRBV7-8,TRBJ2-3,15,TGTGCCAGCAGGCCCGCTGGGGGGCGCACAGATACGCAGTATTTT,CASRPAGGRTDTQYF
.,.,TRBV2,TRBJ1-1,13,TGTGCCAGCAGTACCCTTGTTGGCACTGAAGCTTTCTTT,CASSTLVGTEAFF
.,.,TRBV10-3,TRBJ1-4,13,TGTGCCATCGGGGGAGGGACGCCTGAAAAACTGTTTTTT,CAIGGGTPEKLFF
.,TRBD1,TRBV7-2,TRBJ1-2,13,TGTGCCAGCAGCCGGACAGGGAACTATGGCTACACCTTC,CASSRTGNYGYTF
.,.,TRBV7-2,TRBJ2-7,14,TGTGCCAGCAGCTTAGCGTCACGCTCCTACGAGCAGTACTTC,CASSLASRSYEQYF
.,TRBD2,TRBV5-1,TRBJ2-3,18,TGCGCCAGCAGCTTGGGGTCGGGACTAGCTATTTCGGCAGATACGCAGTATTTT,CASSLGSGLAISADTQYF
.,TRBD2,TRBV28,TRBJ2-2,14,TGTGCAAGCGAGTGGCGGGAGCGAACCGGGGAGCTGTTTTTT,CASEWRERTGELFF
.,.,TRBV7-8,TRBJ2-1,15,TGTGCCAGCAGCCCGCCCAGGGCAGACTACAATGAGCAGTTCTTC,CASSPPRADYNEQFF
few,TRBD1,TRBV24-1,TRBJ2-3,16,TGTGCCACCAGTGGTCGGCAGGGGGCCGGGACAGATACGCAGTATTTT,CATSGRQGAGTDTQYF
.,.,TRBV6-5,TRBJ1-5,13,TGTGCCGGACGTAGGGACAGCAATCAGCCCCAGCATTTT,CAGRRDSNQPQHF
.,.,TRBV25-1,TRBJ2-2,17,TGTGCCAGCAGTGAATTAGGGTCCTACAAGGACACCGGGGAGCTGTTTTTT,CASSELGSYKDTGELFF
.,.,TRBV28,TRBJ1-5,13,TGTGCCAGCAGTTTCCGGGGGGACCAGCCCCAGCATTTT,CASSFRGDQPQHF
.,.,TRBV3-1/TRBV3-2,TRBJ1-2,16,TGTGCCAGCAGCCAAGAAAGAGAGGGGCCCTACTATGGCTACACCTTC,CASSQEREGPYYGYTF
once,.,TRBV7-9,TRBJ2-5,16,TGTGCCAGCAGCTTAGGGTTTGGAGGAGAAGAGGGGACCCAGTACTTC,CASSLGFGGEEGTQYF
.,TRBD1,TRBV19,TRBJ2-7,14,TGTGCCAGTGCCCTGGGACAGATGATAGGCGAGCAGTACTTC,CASALGQMIGEQYF
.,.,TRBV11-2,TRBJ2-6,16,TGTGCCAGCAGCTTAGAGCCGGGATCCGGGGCCAACGTCCTGACTTTC,CASSLEPGSGANVLTF
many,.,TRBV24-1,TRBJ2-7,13,TGTGCCACCAGTGATTGGGGTGCGAACGAGCAGTACTTC,CATSDWGANEQYF
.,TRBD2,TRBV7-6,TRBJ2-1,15,TGTGCCAGCAGCCCAATCGGGGGGGCCTACAATGAGCAGTTCTTC,CASSPIGGAYNEQFF
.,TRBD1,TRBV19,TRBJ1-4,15,TGTGCCAGTAGTATCTGGACAGGGCGAGACGAAAAACTGTTTTTT,CASSIWTGRDEKLFF
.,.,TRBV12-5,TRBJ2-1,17,TGTGCTAGTGGTTTGGAATTAGGGGAAAGCGTTTTGATCGAGCAGTTCTTC,CASGLELGESVLIEQFF
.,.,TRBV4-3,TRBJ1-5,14,TGCGCCAGCAGCCAAGATTGGGGGGGTCAGCCCCAGCATTTT,CASSQDWGGQPQHF
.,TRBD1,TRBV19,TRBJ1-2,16,TGTGCCAGTAAGAACGAGCCGGGACAGGGGCCCTGGGGCTACACCTTC,CASKNEPGQGPWGYTF
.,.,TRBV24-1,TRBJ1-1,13,TGTGCCACCAAGCGGGACGGAAACACTGAAGCTTTCTTT,CATKRDGNTEAFF
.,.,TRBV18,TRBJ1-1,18,TGTGCCAGCTCACCTTATTCGGGAGTGGGGGGCACGAACACTGAAGCTTTCTTT,CASSPYSGVGGTNTEAFF
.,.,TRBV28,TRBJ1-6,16,TGTGCCAGCAGTTTAGCCGAGAGCTCCTATAATTCACCCCTCCACTTT,CASSLAESSYNSPLHF